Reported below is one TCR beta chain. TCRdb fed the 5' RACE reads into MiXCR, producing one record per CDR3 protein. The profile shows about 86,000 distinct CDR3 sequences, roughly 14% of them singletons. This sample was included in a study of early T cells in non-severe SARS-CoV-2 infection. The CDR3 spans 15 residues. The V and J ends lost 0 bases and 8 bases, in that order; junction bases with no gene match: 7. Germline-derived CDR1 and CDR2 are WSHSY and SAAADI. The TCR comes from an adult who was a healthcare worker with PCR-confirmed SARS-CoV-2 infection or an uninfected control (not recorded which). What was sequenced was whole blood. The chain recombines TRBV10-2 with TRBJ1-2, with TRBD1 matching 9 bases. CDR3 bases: TGCGCCAGCAGTGAGTCGGGACAGGGAATGGGAGGCTACACCTTC. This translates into CASSESGQGMGGYTF.